The clone carrying this TCR beta chain showed up many times. The antigen is not known. These data originate in a study of Graves' ophthalmopathy and Graves' hyperthyroidism. Study background: Hyperthyroidism was considered stable when no ophthalmopathy appeared within 18 months of follow-up. Overall study findings and caveats: A roughly 76% specificity and about 90% sensitivity were achieved by a 13-signature model that separated ophthalmopathy from stable hyperthyroidism. Most clonotypes expanded in thyroid above 0.001 frequency were present in blood too.

Reliance was placed on clinical symptoms, serum thyroxine, TRAb, thyroid ultrasound and orbital computed tomography for diagnosis. CDR3 size: 14 residues. CDR1 KGHDR and CDR2 SFDVKD come from the germline V gene. V lost 6 bases and J lost 4, with 14 bases in between. RNA transcripts served as template for amplifying TCR beta CDR3 sequences. First-round RT-PCR used HTBI primers; second-round multiplex PCR followed. TCRdb ran MiXCR on the multiplex PCR reads and lists one entry per CDR3 protein. The sample has a few hundred thousand distinct CDR3 sequences, just under 40% seen once. The chain uses TRBV24-1 and TRBJ1-2, with D unclear. The clonotype was recovered from an adult man with Graves' hyperthyroidism. What was sequenced was peripheral blood or thyroid tissue (not recorded which). This CDR3 reads CATSLNPTPYGYTF. CDR3 bases: TGTGCCACCAGTTTGAACCCCACCCCCTATGGCTACACCTTC.